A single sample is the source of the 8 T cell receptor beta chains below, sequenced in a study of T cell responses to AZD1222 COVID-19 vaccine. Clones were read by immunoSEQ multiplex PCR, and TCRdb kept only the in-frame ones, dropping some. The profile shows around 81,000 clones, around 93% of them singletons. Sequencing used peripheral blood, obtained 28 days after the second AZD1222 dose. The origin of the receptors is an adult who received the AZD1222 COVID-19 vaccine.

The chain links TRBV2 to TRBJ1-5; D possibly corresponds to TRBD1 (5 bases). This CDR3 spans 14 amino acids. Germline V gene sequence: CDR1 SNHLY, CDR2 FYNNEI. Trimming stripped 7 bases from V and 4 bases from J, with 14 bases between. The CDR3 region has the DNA TGTGCCAGCACAGGGATGGTCAAAAATCAGCCCCAGCATTTT. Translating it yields CASTGMVKNQPQHF.

CDR3 residues: CASSRNTIYF. CDR3 DNA sequence: TGTGCCAGCAGTCGAAACACCATATATTTT. The V and J genes are TRBV2 and TRBJ1-3; no definite D call. This CDR3 has 10 amino acids. Germline V gene lookup returns CDR1 SNHLY and CDR2 FYNNEI. Trimming took off 5 bases at V and 5 bases at J, with 1 base between the two ends. The complete variable domain, with remaining parts taken from reference TRBV2 and TRBJ1-3, reads EPEVTQTPSHQVTQMGQEVILRCVPISNHLYFYWYRQILGQKVEFLVSFYNNEISEKSEIFDDQFSVERPDGSNFTLKIRSTKLEDSAMYFCASSRNTIYFGEGSWLTVV.

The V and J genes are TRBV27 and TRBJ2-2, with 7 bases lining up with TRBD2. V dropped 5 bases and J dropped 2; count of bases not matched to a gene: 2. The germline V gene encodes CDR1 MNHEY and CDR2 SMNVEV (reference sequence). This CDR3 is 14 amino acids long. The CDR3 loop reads CASSGRGNTGELFF. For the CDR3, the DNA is TGTGCCAGCAGTGGGAGGGGTAACACCGGGGAGCTGTTTTTT.

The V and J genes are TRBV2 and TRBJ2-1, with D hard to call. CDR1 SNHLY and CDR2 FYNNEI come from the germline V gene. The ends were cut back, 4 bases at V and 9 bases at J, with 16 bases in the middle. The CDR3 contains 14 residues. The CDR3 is CASSVFEIGAEQFF. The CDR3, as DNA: TGTGCCAGCAGTGTGTTTGAAATAGGTGCTGAGCAGTTCTTC.

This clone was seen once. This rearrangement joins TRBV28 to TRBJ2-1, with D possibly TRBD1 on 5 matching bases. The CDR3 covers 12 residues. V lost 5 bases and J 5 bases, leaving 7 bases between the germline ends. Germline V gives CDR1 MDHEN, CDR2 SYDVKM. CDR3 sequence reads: CASSPQDNEQFF. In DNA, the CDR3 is TGTGCCAGCAGTCCACAGGACAATGAGCAGTTCTTC.

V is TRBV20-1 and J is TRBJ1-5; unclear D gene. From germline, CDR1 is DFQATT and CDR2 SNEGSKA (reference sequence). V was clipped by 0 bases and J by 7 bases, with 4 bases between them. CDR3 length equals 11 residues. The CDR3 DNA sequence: TGCAGTGCTAGAGATGGGCAGCCCCAGCATTTT. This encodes CSARDGQPQHF.

The CDR3, as DNA: TGTGCCAGCAGCGGACAGGGGAACACTGAAGCTTTCTTT. Protein product: CASSGQGNTEAFF. This sequence joins TRBV11-3 and TRBJ1-1, with 8 bases aligning to TRBD1. In germline, CDR1 is SGHNT, CDR2 YENEEA. The trim removed 5 bases at V and 1 base at J, leaving 0 bases unmatched. The CDR3 sequence is 13 residues long.

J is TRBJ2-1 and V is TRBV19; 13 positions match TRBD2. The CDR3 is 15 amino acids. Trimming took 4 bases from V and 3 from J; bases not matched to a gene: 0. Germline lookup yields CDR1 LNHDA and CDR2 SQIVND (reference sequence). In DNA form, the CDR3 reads TGTGCCAGTAGTAGACTAGCGGGAGGCTACAATGAGCAGTTCTTC. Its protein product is CASSRLAGGYNEQFF. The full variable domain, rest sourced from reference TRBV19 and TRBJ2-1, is DGGITQSPKYLFRKEGQNVTLSCEQNLNHDAMYWYRQDPGQGLRLIYYSQIVNDFQKGDIAEGYSVSREKKESFPLTVTSAQKNPTAFYLCASSRLAGGYNEQFFGPGTRLTVL.